This T cell receptor (beta chain) was sequenced for a study of T cell repertoires in cytomegalovirus infection. Study details: HLA-B-restricted CMV epitopes that are well studied, plus recently identified HLA-C-restricted ones, were used by the study. Both CMV infection and a matching HLA type were indicated by public TCR beta signatures. Findings and caveats of the study: The ex vivo response was dominated by HLA-C-restricted CMV-specific TCR beta clonotypes.

For this clonotype: Its antigen is unknown.

Trimming took off 3 bases at V and 6 bases at J, with 10 bases between the two ends. This CDR3 spans 13 amino acids. Germline CDR1 MDHEN, CDR2 SYDVKM. TCRdb re-called the reads with MiXCR, one entry per CDR3 protein. The data hold some 900,000 distinct CDR3 sequences, with roughly 33% observed a single time. The chain couples TRBV28 to TRBJ2-3, with D perhaps matching TRBD1 (5 bases). The TCR sequence derives from a human donor in good health (CMV status not recorded). Some clones in this sample may be carry-over from other donors' samples. This specimen consisted of cultured CD8+ T cells from PBMCs, obtained from culture after CMV antigen stimulation. Written as DNA, the CDR3 is TGTGCCAGCAGTTTCACTGCAGGGGATACGCAGTATTTT. Residues: CASSFTAGDTQYF.